This TCR beta chain appears in the sequencing data of a study of Ad26.COV2.S vaccination and SARS-CoV-2 variants. Study information: Ad26.COV2.S given intramuscularly, once or twice 56 days apart.

Sequenced by immunoSEQ multiplex PCR; TCRdb stores in-frame clones only, minus some. Of about 430,000 clones in the sample, about nine tenths were seen once. CDR3 length equals 13 residues. Germline lookup yields CDR1 SEHNR and CDR2 FQNEAQ (reference sequence). V lost 4 bases to trimming and J lost 8 bases, with 14 bases between them. The treatment was: around 19 received Ad26.COV2.S at low or high dose, single or two shots; 5 received placebo; per-sample allocation not given. Samples came from day 63 after the first vaccine or placebo injection. A Boston donor was an adult aged 18-55 years. This sequence joins TRBV7-9 and TRBJ1-2; D may be TRBD1 (5 bases). This TCR was recovered from a person between 18 and 65 years old who received the Ad26.COV2.S COVID-19 vaccine or a placebo. The sequencing here drew on peripheral blood, taken in a trial of Ad26.COV2.S vaccine versus placebo. The CDR3 reads CASSSAWGDGYTF. The CDR3 DNA reads as TGTGCCAGCAGCTCCGCGTGGGGGGACGGCTACACCTTC.